These T cell receptor beta chains were read from a single sample in a study of technical replicates of blood from a handful of donors. TCRdb keeps only in-frame clones here, not all; method: immunoSEQ multiplex PCR. Of about 78,000 clones in the sample, 85% to 95% were seen once. The source material was T cells isolated from PBMCs. Receptors originate from a human donor in good health. CDR3s include the opening cysteine and the closing phenylalanine or tryptophan. D genes are given only for firm matches. Clone size is shown for a subset of rows, as once, few, many or a class of expanded clone.

d_call j_call clone_size v_call cdr3_length cdr3_aa cdr3_nt
- TRBJ2-2 - TRBV7-8 14 CASSLYGSTGELFF TGTGCCAGCAGCTTGTACGGGAGTACCGGGGAGCTGTTTTTT
TRBD1 TRBJ1-1 once TRBV6-5 16 CASSYISGTENTEAFF TGTGCCAGCAGTTACATATCCGGGACAGAGAACACTGAAGCTTTCTTT
TRBD1 TRBJ1-2 - TRBV27 16 CASSPSTGALIYGYTF TGTGCCAGCAGTCCTTCGACAGGGGCCCTCATCTATGGCTACACCTTC
- TRBJ2-3 - TRBV7-7 14 CASSLVQGVDTQYF TGTGCTAGCAGCTTGGTACAGGGCGTTGATACGCAGTATTTT
TRBD2 TRBJ2-7 - TRBV7-8 16 CASSLEWRREGYEQYF TGTGCCAGCAGCTTAGAGTGGCGGCGGGAGGGTTACGAGCAGTACTTC
- TRBJ2-1 once TRBV27 13 CASSPAGPREQFF TGTGCCAGCAGTCCGGCGGGGCCGCGGGAGCAGTTCTTC
TRBD2 TRBJ2-3 - TRBV25-1 15 CASSPPSGITDTQYF TGTGCCAGCAGTCCCCCTAGCGGGATCACAGATACGCAGTATTTT
- TRBJ2-7 - TRBV19 14 CASSPRQVSGEQYF TGTGCCAGTAGTCCCCGACAGGTGTCGGGCGAGCAGTACTTC
- TRBJ1-3 - TRBV6-5 14 CASCSAGSGNTIYF TGTGCCTCCTGTTCGGCAGGCTCTGGAAACACCATATATTTT
- TRBJ2-2 - TRBV5-1 13 CASSLGSTGELFF TGCGCCAGCAGCTTGGGGAGCACCGGGGAGCTGTTTTTT
TRBD2 TRBJ2-7 - TRBV11-2 15 CASSFELAGATSQYF TGTGCCAGCAGCTTCGAACTAGCGGGGGCCACTTCGCAGTACTTC
TRBD2 TRBJ2-7 - TRBV27 15 CASSPPGLAVYEQYF TGTGCCAGCAGTCCACCGGGACTAGCAGTTTACGAGCAGTACTTC
- TRBJ1-2 - TRBV13 15 CASSPGRSLVYGYTF TGTGCCAGCAGCCCCGGTCGGAGCCTAGTGTATGGCTACACCTTC
- TRBJ1-1 few TRBV21-1 14 CASSKGSGRAEAFF TGTGCCAGCAGCAAAGGGTCCGGGAGGGCTGAAGCTTTCTTT
- TRBJ2-7 - TRBV4-3 15 CASSQEASRAYEQYF TGCGCCAGCAGCCAAGAGGCTAGCCGAGCCTACGAGCAGTACTTC